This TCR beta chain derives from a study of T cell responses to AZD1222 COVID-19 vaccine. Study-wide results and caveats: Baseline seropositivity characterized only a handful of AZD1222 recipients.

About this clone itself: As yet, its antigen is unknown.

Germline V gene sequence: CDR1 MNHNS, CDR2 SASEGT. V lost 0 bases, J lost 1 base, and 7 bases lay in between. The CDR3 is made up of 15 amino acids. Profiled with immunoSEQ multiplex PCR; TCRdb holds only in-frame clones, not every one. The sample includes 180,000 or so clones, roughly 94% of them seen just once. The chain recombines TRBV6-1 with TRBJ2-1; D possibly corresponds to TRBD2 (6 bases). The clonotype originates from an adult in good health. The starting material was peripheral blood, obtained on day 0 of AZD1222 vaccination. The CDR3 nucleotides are TGTGCCAGCAGTGAAGCGGAGGGGTCCTACAATGAGCAGTTCTTC. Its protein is CASSEAEGSYNEQFF.